The clone carrying this T cell receptor (beta chain) was counted a few times. The antigen is unknown. Scientists sequenced DNA from unsorted PBMC on ten immunoSEQ deep assay plates. TCRdb's copy holds only in-frame clones and misses some; the assay was immunoSEQ multiplex PCR. The data show about 480,000 clones, about four fifths seen once. These data come from a study of shared clonotypes between healthy human individuals. General study results and limits: It was expected that sequencing depth would affect clonotype sharing among donors.

V lost 5 bases and J lost 3, with 10 bases in between. CDR3 length equals 13 residues. Germline loops: CDR1 LNHDA, CDR2 SQIVND (reference sequence). None of the donors, who were healthy HIV-negative adults, had recently had acute infections or vaccinations. The sequencing input was PBMCs. The chain combines TRBV19 with TRBJ1-1, with D uncertain. The TCR sequence derives from a woman aged 40 to 50 in good health. Some clones in this sample may be carry-over from other donors' samples. The CDR3 DNA sequence: TGTGCCAGTAGTGCCATCCGGGACACTGAAGCTTTCTTT. Protein sequence: CASSAIRDTEAFF.